The 24 T cell receptor beta chains given below trace back to one sample, sequenced in a study of cytomegalovirus exposure and HLA in healthy donors. PCR involved 60 Vbeta and 13 Jbeta primers. Repertoires were generated with immunoSEQ multiplex PCR, while TCRdb's copy carries only in-frame clones and drops some. Of about 140,000 clones listed, approximately 82% were seen once; the top ten hold less than 2%. The source material was PBMCs. These receptors came from a woman in her forties in good health and CMV-seronegative.

The V call is TRBV29-1, the J call TRBJ2-7; 9 bases are a match to TRBD2. J gave up 2 bases and V 4 bases, and 6 bases lay outside the gene matches. This CDR3 comprises 14 residues. The germline CDR1 and CDR2 sequences are SQVTM and ANQGSEA. The CDR3 spells CSVVSSGKTYEQYF. CDR3 coding DNA: TGCAGCGTTGTGTCTAGCGGGAAGACCTACGAGCAGTACTTC.

The J gene is TRBJ1-5, the V gene TRBV15; D is unclear. This CDR3 has 15 amino acids. CDR1 LNHNV and CDR2 YYDKDF come from the germline V gene (reference sequence). The V and J ends lost 3 bases and 1 base respectively, with 10 bases between them. This chain's CDR3 is CATSSAGDSNQPQHF. CDR3 nucleotide sequence: TGTGCCACCAGCAGTGCGGGAGACAGCAATCAGCCCCAGCATTTT.

This chain connects TRBV5-1 to TRBJ2-7; 9 nucleotides match TRBD1. Germline lookup yields CDR1 SGHRS and CDR2 YFSETQ. The CDR3 contains 14 residues. Germline trimming cut 8 bases from V and 1 base from J; bases unmatched to any gene: 7. The CDR3 here is CASSEQGASYEQYF. In nucleotides, the CDR3 is TGCGCCAGTAGTGAACAGGGGGCATCCTACGAGCAGTACTTC.

The gene calls are TRBV6-6 and TRBJ2-7, with 8 bases lining up with TRBD2. The CDR3 length is 14 residues. Trimming took 5 bases from V and 4 from J; bases not matched to a gene: 7. Germline assignment: CDR1 MNHNY and CDR2 SVGAGI (reference sequence). The CDR3 is CASSVEAGVYEQYF. CDR3 DNA: TGTGCCAGCAGTGTTGAAGCGGGAGTTTACGAGCAGTACTTC.

This chain joins TRBV10-2 and TRBJ2-1, with TRBD1 matching 8 bases. The germline gives CDR1 WSHSY, CDR2 SAAADI. CDR3 length equals 13 residues. V dropped 8 bases and J dropped 8; count of bases not matched to a gene: 8. CDR3 region: CASLRTGFDEQFF. CDR3 in DNA: TGCGCCAGCCTCCGGACAGGGTTCGATGAGCAGTTCTTC.

The chain recombines TRBV7-9 with TRBJ2-7, with no clear D. Germline loops: CDR1 SEHNR, CDR2 FQNEAQ (reference sequence). V was clipped by 6 bases and J by 7 bases, with 16 bases between them. The CDR3 sequence is 13 residues long. The CDR3 DNA follows: TGTGCCAGCAGTCCTAATCTCCCGCGAGAGCAGTACTTC. Translation: CASSPNLPREQYF.

This clone was found once. The chain employs TRBV28 and TRBJ1-3; tentative D call: TRBD1 (6 bases). The CDR3 is 17 amino acids. Between the trimmed V and J ends, which lost 3 bases and 0 bases, there was a span of 15 bases. Germline V gene data show CDR1 as MDHEN and CDR2 as SYDVKM. The CDR3 bases are TGTGCCAGCAGTTTTATGCGGGGGCCCGGCTCTGGAAACACCATATATTTT. Amino acids: CASSFMRGPGSGNTIYF.

This chain uses TRBV4-3 with TRBJ2-1; D is uncertain. V lost 0 bases to trimming and J lost 0 bases, with 6 bases between them. Germline loops: CDR1 LGHNA, CDR2 YSLEER. The CDR3 runs 15 residues. The CDR3 nucleotides are TGCGCCAGCAGCCAAGAACTAAGCTCCTACAATGAGCAGTTCTTC. Translation gives CASSQELSSYNEQFF.

V and J are TRBV28 and TRBJ2-2; no clear D gene. Germline V gene lookup returns CDR1 MDHEN and CDR2 SYDVKM. CDR3 length: 12 amino acids. Trimming stripped 6 bases from V and 7 bases from J, with 9 bases between. CDR3 protein: CASRQYNGELFF. In nucleotides, the CDR3 is TGTGCCAGCAGACAGTATAACGGGGAGCTGTTTTTT.

The chain has TRBV21-1 and TRBJ2-3; the table's D call, TRBD1, was not checked against the DNA. TRBV21-1 is reported as a pseudogene. CDR3 length: 18 amino acids. The CDR3 spells CASSIRDRGSSFPDTQYF. The CDR3 coding sequence is TGTGCCAGCAGCATCCGGGACAGGGGCTCTAGTTTCCCAGATACGCAGTATTTT.

V and J are TRBV10-3 and TRBJ2-7, with 8 bases matching TRBD2. Losses at the gene ends were 2 bases for V and 0 bases for J; bases not matched to a gene: 9. This CDR3 region has 17 residues. Germline V CDR1 and CDR2: ENHRY, SYGVKD. The CDR3 is CAISEAVSGAHSYEQYF. CDR3 nucleotide sequence: TGTGCCATCAGTGAGGCGGTTAGCGGGGCACACTCCTACGAGCAGTACTTC.

The V and J genes are TRBV19 and TRBJ1-5; a weak D match, TRBD1 (5 bases). Germline-derived CDR1 and CDR2 are LNHDA and SQIVND (reference sequence). Trimming shortened V by 4 bases and J by 5 bases, and 12 bases separated the two germline ends. CDR3 length: 14 amino acids. DNA for the CDR3: TGTGCCAGTAGTACTGGCAGGGCGTATCAGCCCCAGCATTTT. Residues: CASSTGRAYQPQHF.

In its sample, this clone was seen a few times. The chain has TRBV5-1 and TRBJ1-1; D remains unclear. The CDR3 loop spans 15 amino acids. V lost 1 base and J 6 bases, leaving 16 bases between the germline ends. Germline V gene lookup returns CDR1 SGHRS and CDR2 YFSETQ. CDR3 sequence reads: CASSLPLAGSAEAFF. DNA of the CDR3: TGCGCCAGCAGCTTGCCCCTTGCCGGGAGCGCTGAAGCTTTCTTT.

V usage is TRBV19 and J usage is TRBJ2-7; TRBD2 is a possible D gene (6 bases). The V gene lost 2 bases and the J gene lost 4 bases, with 18 bases spanning the gap. Germline assignment: CDR1 LNHDA and CDR2 SQIVND (reference sequence). The CDR3 is made up of 16 amino acids. Here the CDR3 DNA reads TGTGCCAGTAGTATAATTCCGGGTAGCGGCGATTACGAGCAGTACTTC. It is translated as CASSIIPGSGDYEQYF.

This chain links TRBV29-1 with TRBJ2-5; D not resolved. Germline CDR1 reads SQVTM; CDR2 reads ANQGSEA. This CDR3 contains 10 residues. The ends were cut back, 7 bases at V and 5 bases at J, with 8 bases in the middle. CDR3 in DNA: TGCAGCGCGTTTCGGGAGACCCAGTACTTC. This sequence encodes CSAFRETQYF.

This clone turned up a few times. For the CDR3, the DNA is TGTGCCAGCAGCCCCTACAGGGGGCAGGCTGGGGCCAACGTCCTGACTTTC. Translation gives CASSPYRGQAGANVLTF. The V call is TRBV27, the J call TRBJ2-6; TRBD1 matches at 9 bases. The CDR3 spans 17 residues. V lost 6 bases, J lost 2 bases, and 8 bases stayed unmatched. The germline gives CDR1 MNHEY, CDR2 SMNVEV (reference sequence).

The count of this clone is one. V gene TRBV5-1 combines with J gene TRBJ2-3; D possibly corresponds to TRBD2 (6 bases). V was clipped by 0 bases and J by 1 base, with 12 bases between them. CDR1 is SGHRS and CDR2 is YFSETQ in the germline V gene. This CDR3 comprises 16 residues. The CDR3 bases are TGCGCCAGCAGCTTGGTTGGGCCGGGGGGCACAGATACGCAGTATTTT. Encoded protein: CASSLVGPGGTDTQYF.

This chain links TRBV28 with TRBJ1-5; maybe TRBD1 (6 bases). This CDR3 spans 14 amino acids. Germline loops: CDR1 MDHEN, CDR2 SYDVKM. V lost 6 bases and J 7 bases, leaving 16 bases between the germline ends. Here the CDR3 DNA reads TGTGCCAGCAGAATTACAGGGTTTTGGCAGCCCCAGCATTTT. Its translation: CASRITGFWQPQHF. Full variable domain (outside the CDR3, taken from reference TRBV28 and TRBJ1-5): DVKVTQSSRYLVKRTGEKVFLECVQDMDHENMFWYRQDPGLGLRLIYFSYDVKMKEKGDIPEGYSVSREKKERFSLILESASTNQTSMYLCASRITGFWQPQHFGDGTRLSIL.

The chain couples TRBV9 to TRBJ1-4, with D possibly being TRBD1 (6 bases). Germline V CDR1 and CDR2: SGDLS, YYNGEE. There are 16 residues in the CDR3. Deletions cut 1 base from V and 7 bases from J, with 17 bases between. The DNA for the CDR3 is TGTGCCAGCAGCGTACTCCCAGGGGCGCAAGGTGAAAAACTGTTTTTT. Amino acids: CASSVLPGAQGEKLFF.

The CDR3 region has the DNA TGCGCCAGCAGTCTTAACTCACAAGAGACCCAGTACTTC. Amino acids: CASSLNSQETQYF. The J gene is TRBJ2-5, the V gene TRBV5-1; D not certain. This CDR3 is built from 13 residues. In germline, CDR1 is SGHRS, CDR2 YFSETQ. V dropped 5 bases and J dropped 2 bases, with 10 bases sitting between them.

V and J are TRBV7-8 and TRBJ1-4; 7 bases agree with TRBD1. This CDR3 comprises 15 residues. CDR1 is SGHVS, CDR2 FQNEAQ, per germline. The ends lost 0 bases at V and 4 bases at J; junction bases unmatched: 2. The CDR3 sequence is CASSLAGTVNEKLFF. In DNA, the CDR3 is TGTGCCAGCAGCTTAGCCGGGACAGTTAATGAAAAACTGTTTTTT.

This sequence joins TRBV27 and TRBJ2-3; the match to TRBD2 covers 7 bases. J gave up 2 bases and V 2 bases, and 16 bases lay outside the gene matches. This CDR3 is built from 19 residues. The germline gives CDR1 MNHEY, CDR2 SMNVEV (reference sequence). The CDR3 DNA follows: TGTGCCAGCAGTTTAAAAGCGGTACGAGTAGCGGGCGTCACAGATACGCAGTATTTT. It encodes CASSLKAVRVAGVTDTQYF.

The chain combines TRBV19 with TRBJ1-5; 9 nucleotides align to TRBD1. The trim removed 2 bases at V and 7 bases at J, leaving 12 bases unmatched. Per germline, CDR1 LNHDA and CDR2 SQIVND (reference sequence). The CDR3 length is 17 residues. In nucleotides, the CDR3 is TGTGCCAGTAGTATATATTTGGGACAGGGTACCGGGCAGCCCCAGCATTTT. It codes for CASSIYLGQGTGQPQHF. Full variable domain (remainder filled in from reference TRBV19 and TRBJ1-5): DGGITQSPKYLFRKEGQNVTLSCEQNLNHDAMYWYRQDPGQGLRLIYYSQIVNDFQKGDIAEGYSVSREKKESFPLTVTSAQKNPTAFYLCASSIYLGQGTGQPQHFGDGTRLSIL.

This clone turned up a few times. The V call is TRBV28, the J call TRBJ2-1; tentative D call: TRBD2 (6 bases). The CDR3 has 14 residues. Trimming took off 8 bases at V and 5 bases at J, with 16 bases between the two ends. Germline V gene lookup returns CDR1 MDHEN and CDR2 SYDVKM. CDR3 nucleotide sequence: TGTGCCAGCGCTAGGGCGGGAATAAACAATGAGCAGTTCTTC. It yields the protein CASARAGINNEQFF.